Following are 5 T cell receptor beta chains from one sample sequenced in a study of response to subunit inactivated influenza vaccine. TCRdb itself ran the RT-PCR reads through MiXCR, one entry per CDR3 protein. The table has 500,000 to 600,000 distinct CDR3 sequences, 7.6% seen once. The sample in question was PBMCs from blood, obtained roughly 24 months after vaccination. The receptor set was obtained from a man aged 50 to 69 who received an inactivated influenza vaccine.

This clonotype was recorded many times. The rearrangement uses TRBV5-1 and TRBJ2-4; D is possibly TRBD1 or TRBD2 (5 bases each). Germline V gene lookup returns CDR1 SGHRS and CDR2 YFSETQ. CDR3 length: 14 amino acids. Between the trimmed V and J ends, which lost 4 bases and 2 bases, there was a span of 10 bases. CDR3 amino acids: CASSPRGPKNIQYF. CDR3 bases: TGCGCCAGCAGCCCCCGGGGACCCAAAAACATTCAGTACTTC.

This clonotype showed up many times. This chain connects TRBV20-1 to TRBJ1-2; 7 bases are a match to TRBD1. Germline V gives CDR1 DFQATT, CDR2 SNEGSKA (reference sequence). The CDR3 runs 16 residues. V was clipped by 3 bases and J by 4 bases; unmatched bases: 14. The CDR3 DNA follows: TGCAGTGCTAGTTTAGTTCGGAACAGGGGTTCCTATGGCTACACCTTC. This codes for CSASLVRNRGSYGYTF.

This clonotype has more than one count but fewer than ten. Written as DNA, the CDR3 is TGTGCCAGCAGCCCAGACCAGGAGCAGTTCTTC. Its translation: CASSPDQEQFF. The chain is built from TRBV7-2 and TRBJ2-1; no clear D gene. The CDR3 spans 11 residues. Germline V lookup: CDR1 SGHTA, CDR2 FQGNSA. The V gene lost 5 bases and the J gene lost 10 bases, with 9 bases spanning the gap.

The table lists this clonotype with many counts. The germline gene is not matched at one end of the junction; a read error may be the cause. The V and J genes are TRBV9 and TRBJ2-1; 12 positions agree with TRBD2. The CDR3 length is 14 residues. Germline CDR1 reads SGDLS; CDR2 reads YYNGEE. In nucleotides, the CDR3 is TGTGCCAGCAGCGTAGAGACTAGCGGGAGTCCGCCACTCTTC. It is translated as CASSVETSGSPPLF.

The chain is built from TRBV5-1 and TRBJ2-2; D unclear. CDR1 is SGHRS and CDR2 is YFSETQ in the germline V gene. Trimming left V 1 base short and J 7 bases short, with 11 bases between. CDR3 length: 14 amino acids. The CDR3 is CASSLNGFGGELFF. For the CDR3, the DNA is TGCGCCAGCAGCTTGAATGGTTTCGGCGGGGAGCTGTTTTTT.